This is a list of T cell receptor beta chains from one sample in a study of blood T cell repertoires in COVID-19. The repertoire was sequenced with immunoSEQ multiplex PCR; TCRdb's copy has only in-frame clones and lacks some. Among some 100,000 clones listed, approximately 87% were seen once. The material sequenced was peripheral blood. The receptors were gathered from a woman aged 55-70 years with acute or convalescent COVID-19. Each CDR3 is given with its conserved first and last residue. A D gene is named only where the DNA matches it firmly. The listing skips clone size in some rows; elsewhere it reads once, few, many or a size class.

clone size: NA
J gene: TRBJ1-1
V gene: TRBV10-3
D gene: TRBD1
CDR3 protein: CAISQGQTNTEAFF
CDR3 DNA: TGTGCCATCAGCCAGGGACAGACGAACACTGAAGCTTTCTTT

clone size: NA
J gene: TRBJ2-7
V gene: TRBV28
D gene: NA
CDR3 protein: CASSLLRVQEQYF
CDR3 DNA: TGTGCCAGCAGTTTGCTCAGGGTTCAAGAGCAGTACTTC

clone size: few
J gene: TRBJ1-3
V gene: TRBV29-1
D gene: NA
CDR3 protein: CSVVHKPGNTIYF
CDR3 DNA: TGCAGCGTTGTGCACAAACCTGGAAACACCATATATTTT

clone size: NA
J gene: TRBJ1-2
V gene: TRBV5-6
D gene: NA
CDR3 protein: CASSLGRGGSGYTF
CDR3 DNA: TGTGCCAGCAGTTTGGGCAGGGGCGGGAGTGGCTACACCTTC

clone size: NA
J gene: TRBJ1-1
V gene: TRBV7-9
D gene: NA
CDR3 protein: CASSLGPPNTEAFF
CDR3 DNA: TGTGCCAGCAGCTTAGGGCCCCCCAACACTGAAGCTTTCTTT

clone size: NA
J gene: TRBJ2-5
V gene: TRBV24-1
D gene: NA
CDR3 protein: CATSEGQQFWWETQYF
CDR3 DNA: TGTGCCACCAGTGAAGGACAGCAATTTTGGTGGGAGACCCAGTACTTC

clone size: NA
J gene: TRBJ2-1
V gene: TRBV6-5
D gene: TRBD2
CDR3 protein: CASSPLAGAFNEQFF
CDR3 DNA: TGTGCCAGCAGTCCCCTAGCGGGAGCTTTCAATGAGCAGTTCTTC

clone size: few
J gene: TRBJ1-2
V gene: TRBV15
D gene: NA
CDR3 protein: CATSRDSQGSYGYTF
CDR3 DNA: TGTGCCACCAGCAGAGATTCACAGGGCAGCTATGGCTACACCTTC

clone size: NA
J gene: TRBJ1-5
V gene: TRBV30
D gene: NA
CDR3 protein: CAWGYSWDQPQHF
CDR3 DNA: TGTGCCTGGGGCTACAGCTGGGATCAGCCCCAGCATTTT

clone size: NA
J gene: TRBJ2-7
V gene: TRBV6-5
D gene: TRBD2
CDR3 protein: CASGSGSTYEQYF
CDR3 DNA: TGTGCCAGCGGTAGCGGGAGTACCTACGAGCAGTACTTC

clone size: once
J gene: TRBJ2-1
V gene: TRBV9
D gene: TRBD1
CDR3 protein: CASSVGPGDSRREDNEQFF
CDR3 DNA: TGTGCCAGCAGCGTAGGCCCTGGGGACAGCCGCCGAGAAGACAATGAGCAGTTCTTC

clone size: many
J gene: TRBJ2-1
V gene: TRBV9
D gene: TRBD2
CDR3 protein: CASSPQGLATYNEQFF
CDR3 DNA: TGTGCCAGCAGCCCCCAGGGACTAGCCACCTACAATGAGCAGTTCTTC

clone size: NA
J gene: TRBJ1-3
V gene: TRBV5-1
D gene: NA
CDR3 protein: CASSLNPGQNTIYF
CDR3 DNA: TGCGCCAGCAGCCTGAACCCGGGACAAAACACCATATATTTT

clone size: many
J gene: TRBJ1-6
V gene: TRBV6-2/TRBV6-3
D gene: NA
CDR3 protein: CASSYLQGGSPLHF
CDR3 DNA: TGTGCCAGCAGTTACTTGCAGGGAGGATCACCCCTCCACTTT

clone size: NA
J gene: TRBJ2-7
V gene: TRBV6-5
D gene: NA
CDR3 protein: CASSYSTGIDEQYF
CDR3 DNA: TGTGCCAGCAGTTACTCGACGGGTATCGACGAGCAGTACTTC

clone size: NA
J gene: TRBJ1-4
V gene: TRBV5-1
D gene: NA
CDR3 protein: CASRWGRGNEKLFF
CDR3 DNA: TGCGCCAGCAGGTGGGGGCGCGGTAATGAAAAACTGTTTTTT

clone size: NA
J gene: TRBJ1-2
V gene: TRBV5-1
D gene: TRBD1
CDR3 protein: CASSWGDSYGYTF
CDR3 DNA: TGCGCCAGCAGCTGGGGGGACAGCTATGGCTACACCTTC

clone size: NA
J gene: TRBJ2-4
V gene: TRBV2
D gene: NA
CDR3 protein: CASSGTVKGQMAKNIQYF
CDR3 DNA: TGTGCCAGCAGTGGAACGGTGAAGGGGCAGATGGCCAAAAACATTCAGTACTTC

clone size: NA
J gene: TRBJ1-1
V gene: TRBV28
D gene: TRBD1
CDR3 protein: CATLRQGPPEAFF
CDR3 DNA: TGTGCCACCCTAAGACAGGGACCTCCTGAAGCTTTCTTT

clone size: NA
J gene: TRBJ2-5
V gene: TRBV20-1
D gene: NA
CDR3 protein: CSARRETQYF
CDR3 DNA: TGCAGTGCTAGGAGGGAGACCCAGTACTTC

clone size: once
J gene: TRBJ1-2
V gene: TRBV6-1
D gene: NA
CDR3 protein: CASILSGTTEGYTF
CDR3 DNA: TGTGCCAGCATTCTCTCCGGGACTACTGAGGGCTACACCTTC

clone size: NA
J gene: TRBJ1-5
V gene: TRBV5-1
D gene: TRBD1
CDR3 protein: CASSSGQPNQPQHF
CDR3 DNA: TGCGCCAGCAGCTCGGGACAGCCCAATCAGCCCCAGCATTTT

clone size: NA
J gene: TRBJ2-7
V gene: TRBV7-2
D gene: NA
CDR3 protein: CASSGQTGTYEQYF
CDR3 DNA: TGTGCCAGCAGCGGACAAACAGGCACCTACGAGCAGTACTTC

clone size: few
J gene: TRBJ1-3
V gene: TRBV11-3
D gene: NA
CDR3 protein: CASSPGAGNTIYF
CDR3 DNA: TGTGCCAGCAGCCCAGGGGCTGGAAACACCATATATTTT

clone size: few
J gene: TRBJ2-7
V gene: TRBV10-1
D gene: TRBD2
CDR3 protein: CASSEGRLAGVPLYF
CDR3 DNA: TGCGCCAGCAGTGAGGGTAGACTAGCGGGAGTTCCTCTGTACTTC

clone size: NA
J gene: TRBJ1-1
V gene: TRBV7-8
D gene: TRBD1
CDR3 protein: CASRVGQAMNTEAFF
CDR3 DNA: TGTGCCAGCAGGGTAGGACAGGCGATGAACACTGAAGCTTTCTTT

clone size: NA
J gene: TRBJ2-1
V gene: TRBV2
D gene: TRBD2
CDR3 protein: CASSQLAGGNNEQFF
CDR3 DNA: TGTGCCAGCAGTCAACTAGCGGGAGGAAATAATGAGCAGTTCTTC

clone size: NA
J gene: TRBJ2-7
V gene: TRBV28
D gene: TRBD2
CDR3 protein: CASSLFGGTYEQYF
CDR3 DNA: TGTGCCAGCAGTTTATTCGGGGGGACCTACGAGCAGTACTTC

clone size: NA
J gene: TRBJ2-7
V gene: TRBV27
D gene: NA
CDR3 protein: CASSGLPGRATYEQYF
CDR3 DNA: TGTGCCAGCAGTGGCCTCCCCGGGAGAGCCACTTACGAGCAGTACTTC

clone size: once
J gene: TRBJ2-5
V gene: TRBV27
D gene: NA
CDR3 protein: CASSSTGWTNQETQYF
CDR3 DNA: TGTGCCAGCAGTTCCACCGGATGGACTAACCAAGAGACCCAGTACTTC

clone size: NA
J gene: TRBJ2-5
V gene: TRBV7-2
D gene: NA
CDR3 protein: CASSGAQTQYF
CDR3 DNA: TGTGCCAGCAGCGGGGCCCAGACCCAGTACTTC

clone size: NA
J gene: TRBJ1-2
V gene: TRBV7-3
D gene: TRBD1
CDR3 protein: CASSSTDNRDRVVYGYTF
CDR3 DNA: TGTGCCAGCAGCTCAACCGACAACCGGGACAGGGTGGTCTATGGCTACACCTTC

clone size: NA
J gene: TRBJ1-2
V gene: TRBV20-1
D gene: NA
CDR3 protein: CSARANGYTF
CDR3 DNA: TGCAGTGCTAGAGCCAATGGCTACACCTTC

clone size: NA
J gene: TRBJ1-2
V gene: TRBV7-9
D gene: NA
CDR3 protein: CASSFTGKGYTF
CDR3 DNA: TGTGCCAGCAGCTTCACAGGGAAAGGCTACACCTTC

clone size: few
J gene: TRBJ2-1
V gene: TRBV18
D gene: NA
CDR3 protein: CASSPRTGFENEQFF
CDR3 DNA: TGTGCCAGCTCACCACGTACAGGGTTTGAAAATGAGCAGTTCTTC

clone size: NA
J gene: TRBJ1-4
V gene: TRBV6-5
D gene: TRBD1
CDR3 protein: CASSQGAMREKLFF
CDR3 DNA: TGTGCCAGCAGTCAGGGGGCTATGCGCGAAAAACTGTTTTTT

clone size: NA
J gene: TRBJ2-1
V gene: TRBV3-1/TRBV3-2
D gene: NA
CDR3 protein: CASTHRNEQFF
CDR3 DNA: TGTGCCAGCACCCACCGTAATGAGCAGTTCTTC

clone size: NA
J gene: TRBJ2-5
V gene: TRBV7-2
D gene: TRBD1
CDR3 protein: CASSATPGGAKGETQYF
CDR3 DNA: TGTGCCAGCAGCGCGACCCCAGGGGGCGCGAAGGGAGAGACCCAGTACTTC

clone size: NA
J gene: TRBJ2-3
V gene: TRBV6-2/TRBV6-3
D gene: NA
CDR3 protein: CASSYLSGSDTDTQYF
CDR3 DNA: TGTGCCAGCAGTTACCTCTCCGGGAGCGACACAGATACGCAGTATTTT

clone size: NA
J gene: TRBJ1-1
V gene: TRBV30
D gene: NA
CDR3 protein: CAWSVSGVNTEAFF
CDR3 DNA: TGTGCCTGGAGTGTTTCCGGAGTTAACACTGAAGCTTTCTTT

clone size: NA
J gene: TRBJ2-1
V gene: TRBV7-3
D gene: NA
CDR3 protein: CASSLKGDGGYNEQFF
CDR3 DNA: TGTGCCAGCAGCTTAAAAGGGGATGGAGGGTACAATGAGCAGTTCTTC

clone size: once
J gene: TRBJ1-5
V gene: TRBV25-1
D gene: TRBD1
CDR3 protein: CATRGTGGGPQHF
CDR3 DNA: TGTGCCACCCGAGGGACAGGCGGGGGGCCCCAGCATTTT

clone size: NA
J gene: TRBJ2-7
V gene: TRBV5-6
D gene: NA
CDR3 protein: CASTDRTAYEQYF
CDR3 DNA: TGTGCCAGCACAGACCGGACTGCCTACGAGCAGTACTTC

clone size: NA
J gene: TRBJ2-7
V gene: TRBV29-1
D gene: NA
CDR3 protein: CSVEAGAQTPYEQYF
CDR3 DNA: TGCAGCGTTGAGGCGGGCGCCCAGACTCCCTACGAGCAGTACTTC

clone size: NA
J gene: TRBJ2-1
V gene: TRBV9
D gene: TRBD2
CDR3 protein: CASSDGTSGRDHNEQFF
CDR3 DNA: TGTGCCAGCAGCGACGGGACTAGCGGGAGGGACCACAATGAGCAGTTCTTC

clone size: NA
J gene: TRBJ2-3
V gene: TRBV11-2
D gene: TRBD2
CDR3 protein: CASSALAGGRDTQYF
CDR3 DNA: TGTGCCAGCAGTGCTCTAGCGGGGGGTCGAGATACGCAGTATTTT

clone size: NA
J gene: TRBJ2-2
V gene: TRBV10-3
D gene: NA
CDR3 protein: CATRTPADTGELFF
CDR3 DNA: TGTGCCACCCGGACACCTGCGGACACCGGGGAGCTGTTTTTT

clone size: once
J gene: TRBJ1-1
V gene: TRBV27
D gene: TRBD1
CDR3 protein: CASSPHRDRNTEAFF
CDR3 DNA: TGTGCCAGCAGTCCCCACCGGGACAGGAACACTGAAGCTTTCTTT